A single sample gave rise to the 8 T cell receptor delta chains below, sequenced in a study of fetal and pediatric gammadelta thymocytes. TCRdb reanalysed the reads via CATT. Altogether 600 or so delta-chain clones are present, approximately 35% being singletons, with the ten largest covering 20%. Sequencing input: Vgamma9Vdelta2 gamma-delta T cells from the thymus. Subset reported: sorted CD3+gammadeltaTCR+Vgamma9+Vdelta2+ thymocytes. The receptor source for this set is a child who underwent cardiac surgery and was recorded as healthy.

On this clone itself: With a far larger clone one base away, a read error is the likely cause. The J segment was not called; the V segment is TRDV2; TRDD3 is the table's D call, not checked against the DNA. Germline V gives CDR1 GEAIGNYY, CDR2 EKD. The CDR3 runs 18 residues. The CDR3 DNA is TGTGCCTGTGACACGATGGGGGGAAGCTCCTGGGACACCCGACAGATGATTTTC. Translating gives CACDTMGGSSWDTRQMIF.

About this clone itself: A read error likely explains why the TCRdb protein, taken from a much larger clone, differs from this DNA's translation at residue 5; the protein shown is translated from the DNA. This rearrangement joins TRDV2 to TRDJ3; 11 nucleotides align to TRDD3. TCRdb carries no J gene annotation; the J gene was assigned here by matching the DNA with germline. CDR1 and CDR2 from the germline V gene are GEAIGNYY and EKD. V dropped 2 bases and J dropped 4; count of bases not matched to a gene: 3. This CDR3 comprises 17 residues. This CDR3 reads CACDRLGDIWDTRQMFF. The DNA for the CDR3 is TGTGCCTGTGACAGACTGGGGGATATTTGGGACACCCGACAGATGTTTTTC.

Worth noting for this clone: This likely stems from a read error, as it lies one base from a far larger clone. This chain uses TRDV2 with TRDJ1, with TRDD3 identical over 13 bases. The J gene is absent in TCRdb and was assigned here via DNA matching to germline. Trimming took 3 bases from V and 1 from J; bases not matched to a gene: 31. The CDR3 loop spans 25 amino acids. Germline values: CDR1 GEAIGNYY, CDR2 EKD. The CDR3 region is CACDHRPVLLPLLGDTAKLTDKLIF. DNA for the CDR3: TGTGCCTGTGACCACCGCCCAGTCCTTTTGCCGTTACTGGGGGATACGGCCAAACTCACCGATAAACTCATCTTT.

Of note for this clone: This likely came from a read error, as a far larger clone is one base away. V and J are TRDV2 and TRDJ1; D gene unclear. The CDR3 length is 12 residues. Germline V gene sequence: CDR1 GEAIGNYY, CDR2 EKD. In DNA, the CDR3 is TGTGCCTGTGACCTTCACACCGATAATCTCATCTTT. Residues: CACDLHTDNLIF.

Concerning this clone itself: One base separates it from a far larger clone, so it is likely a read error. This chain uses TRDV2 with TRDJ1; D gene uncertain. In the absence of a J gene in TCRdb, the DNA was matched to germline to assign it here. The germline CDR1 and CDR2 sequences are GEAIGNYY and EKD. The CDR3 extends over 16 amino acids. Trimming left V 3 bases short and J 2 bases short, with 18 bases between. CDR3 region: CACDSRREVGTDKLIF. Written as DNA, the CDR3 is TGTGCCTGTGACTCCCGCCGAGAAGTAGGGACCGATAAACTCATCTTT.

This clone was recorded a few times. A far more abundant clone sits one base away, making this likely a read error. The V call is TRDV2, the J call TRDJ1; 13 bases align to TRDD3. The CDR3 is made up of 17 amino acids. The germline gives CDR1 GEAIGNYY, CDR2 EKD. Trimming cost V 0 bases and J 6 bases; bases outside gene matches: 9. CDR3 in amino acids: CACDTGATGGYANKLIF. CDR3 DNA sequence: TGTGCCTGTGACACCGGGGCGACTGGGGGATACGCGAATAAACTCATCTTT.

This clone was counted only a few times. A far larger clone lies a single base away; this is likely a read error. V and J are TRDV2 and TRDJ1, with 7 bases matching TRDD3. CDR1 GEAIGNYY and CDR2 EKD come from the germline V gene. The CDR3 covers 15 residues. Trimming at V came to 0 bases and at J to 4 bases, leaving 7 bases not matched to a gene. The CDR3 reads CACDTRGIENDKLIF. Here the CDR3 DNA reads TGTGCCTGTGACACCCGGGGGATCGAAAACGATAAACTCATCTTT.

Worth noting for this clone: This likely reflects a read error, since a far larger clone is one base away. Distinct nucleotide sequences in the sample also encode this CDR3. The V call is TRDV2, the J call TRDJ3, with 10 bases fitting TRDD3. TCRdb does not report a J gene; here it was assigned by matching the DNA to germline references. The CDR3 length is 21 residues. CDR1 GEAIGNYY and CDR2 EKD come from the germline V gene. This CDR3 reads CACDTGSRGIRSSWDTRQMFF. CDR3 coding DNA: TGTGCCTGCGACACTGGCTCCCGGGGGATACGCAGCTCCTGGGACACCCGACAGATGTTTTTC.